Below are 26 T cell receptor beta chains sequenced from a single sample in a study of long-term antiretroviral therapy in people with HIV. At the survey level, the v3.0 immunoSEQ assay was run. Method: immunoSEQ multiplex PCR; TCRdb's copy keeps in-frame clones and lacks some. The profile covers about 25,000 clones, with approximately 88% appearing a single time and more than 13% taken by the ten largest. Sample: unsorted PBMCs, taken approximately 4.1 years after starting antiretroviral therapy. These receptors came from a man aged 30 to 45 with HIV.

As DNA, the CDR3 is TGTGCCAGCAGCGCGGGCCCGCAGGGATACAATGAGCAGTTCTTC. This translates into CASSAGPQGYNEQFF. The V and J genes are TRBV9 and TRBJ2-1; perhaps TRBD1 as D (5 bases). Germline CDR1 and CDR2: SGDLS and YYNGEE. The CDR3 spans 15 residues. V shed 3 bases and J shed 4 bases, with 14 bases lying between them.

The J gene is TRBJ2-3, the V gene TRBV5-4; D not certain. The CDR3 loop spans 13 amino acids. Germline V gene sequence: CDR1 SGHNT, CDR2 YYREEE (reference sequence). The V gene lost 5 bases and the J gene lost 1 base, with 8 bases spanning the gap. Here the CDR3 reads CASRKGGTDTQYF. The CDR3 nucleotides read TGTGCCAGCAGAAAAGGAGGCACAGATACGCAGTATTTT.

V is TRBV9 and J is TRBJ2-1; TRBD2 aligns across 7 bases. Germline V lookup: CDR1 SGDLS, CDR2 YYNGEE. The V segment lost 3 bases and the J segment 8 bases; nucleotides outside the gene matches: 14. This CDR3 has 16 amino acids. The CDR3 reads CASSALGGISGDEQFF. CDR3 sequence (DNA): TGTGCCAGCAGCGCCCTCGGCGGGATCAGCGGGGATGAGCAGTTCTTC.

This clone has just one count. The chain combines TRBV10-3 with TRBJ2-7, with TRBD2 as a possible D gene (6 bases). The V end lost 4 bases, the J end lost 2 bases, and 9 bases lay between the germline ends. Germline V gene sequence: CDR1 ENHRY, CDR2 SYGVKD. The CDR3 spans 13 residues. In DNA form, the CDR3 reads TGTGCCATCAGTGGCCCGGGGGCCTACGAGCAGTACTTC. Its protein product is CAISGPGAYEQYF.

This clone was recorded a few times. The chain combines TRBV27 with TRBJ1-2, with 11 bases identical to TRBD1. The CDR3 covers 15 residues. V dropped 5 bases and J dropped 3; count of bases not matched to a gene: 5. Germline V lookup: CDR1 MNHEY, CDR2 SMNVEV (reference sequence). This CDR3 reads CASSLGQGAYYGYTF. CDR3 bases: TGTGCCAGCAGTCTCGGACAGGGGGCTTACTATGGCTACACCTTC.

V usage is TRBV4-1 and J usage is TRBJ1-2; D might be TRBD1 (5 bases). The germline V gene encodes CDR1 MGHRA and CDR2 YSYEKL. V lost 1 base and J 2 bases, leaving 11 bases between the germline ends. There are 15 residues in the CDR3. The CDR3 DNA follows: TGCGCCAGCAGCCAAGGGGCAGGGTTAAACTATGGCTACACCTTC. Translating gives CASSQGAGLNYGYTF.

This chain connects TRBV7-8 to TRBJ2-1; D is uncertain. V lost 4 bases and J 2 bases, leaving 9 bases between the germline ends. Germline V CDR1 and CDR2: SGHVS, FQNEAQ. This CDR3 region has 14 residues. This CDR3 is CASSSRLTYNEQFF. The DNA for the CDR3 is TGTGCCAGCAGCTCCAGACTGACCTACAATGAGCAGTTCTTC.

V is TRBV5-1 and J is TRBJ2-1; D possibly corresponds to TRBD2 (6 bases). Germline V gene sequence: CDR1 SGHRS, CDR2 YFSETQ. V was shortened by 4 bases and J by 5 bases, with 16 bases between the two germline ends. The CDR3 length is 15 residues. The CDR3 sequence is CASSLGEVGNNEQFF. The CDR3 nucleotides read TGCGCCAGCAGCCTCGGGGAGGTCGGGAACAATGAGCAGTTCTTC.

J is TRBJ1-1 and V is TRBV4-1; D remains unclear. Germline CDR1 and CDR2: MGHRA and YSYEKL. V lost 4 bases, J lost 4 bases, and 10 bases lay in between. CDR3 length: 13 amino acids. CDR3 DNA sequence: TGCGCCAGCAGCCCCAAACGTTTCACTGAAGCTTTCTTT. Its translation: CASSPKRFTEAFF.

The CDR3 region is CASSRQGALGSYNSPLHF. CDR3 sequence (DNA): TGTGCCAGCAGCCGACAGGGGGCCCTGGGCTCCTATAATTCACCCCTCCACTTT. The chain joins TRBV5-4 to TRBJ1-6; 10 bases are a match to TRBD1. From germline, CDR1 is SGHNT and CDR2 YYREEE (reference sequence). The length of the CDR3 is 18 residues. After removal of 4 bases from V and 0 bases from J, the junction contained 7 bases not matched to a gene.

This chain uses TRBV30 with TRBJ1-2; TRBD1 agrees at 8 bases. The junction had 13 bases not matched to a gene; V was cut back by 3 bases and J by 7 bases. The CDR3 loop spans 15 amino acids. The germline V gene has CDR1 GTSNPN and CDR2 SVGIG (reference sequence). CDR3 nucleotide sequence: TGTGCCTGGAGGAGACTGGACAGGGAATTGGCTGGCTACACCTTC. Its protein is CAWRRLDRELAGYTF.

This clone was recorded only once. The chain links TRBV6-5 to TRBJ2-7, with D unclear. Between the trimmed V and J ends, which lost 0 bases and 2 bases, there was a span of 11 bases. Germline values: CDR1 MNHEY, CDR2 SVGAGI. The CDR3 is 15 residues long. The CDR3 coding sequence is TGTGCCAGCAGTTACTCGAAGGCCGCAACCTACGAGCAGTACTTC. As protein: CASSYSKAATYEQYF.

J is TRBJ1-5 and V is TRBV7-2, with 7 positions matching TRBD1. Per the germline V gene, CDR1 is SGHTA and CDR2 is FQGNSA. The CDR3 length is 15 residues. V trimming: 5 bases; J trimming: 0 bases; junction bases outside the gene matches: 4. In DNA form, the CDR3 reads TGTGCCAGCAGCATCCACAGGGGTAGCAATCAGCCCCAGCATTTT. Protein sequence: CASSIHRGSNQPQHF.

The rearrangement joins TRBV5-6 to TRBJ1-3; D ambiguous. The CDR3 covers 19 residues. CDR1 and CDR2 from the germline V gene are SGHDT and YYEEEE. Trimming took off 2 bases at V and 1 base at J, with 22 bases between the two ends. In DNA form, the CDR3 reads TGTGCCAGCAGCTTTAAGTGGGGTCCGGCGGCCCGATCTGGAAACACCATATATTTT. This gives the protein CASSFKWGPAARSGNTIYF.

The chain joins TRBV5-1 to TRBJ2-7; no clear D. Trimming pared 0 bases from V and 0 bases from J, leaving 7 bases between. Germline-derived CDR1 and CDR2 are SGHRS and YFSETQ. CDR3 length: 14 amino acids. CDR3 nucleotide sequence: TGCGCCAGCAGCTTGGAGCTCGCCTCCTACGAGCAGTACTTC. Amino acid sequence: CASSLELASYEQYF. The complete variable domain, with remaining parts taken from reference TRBV5-1 and TRBJ2-7, reads KAGVTQTPRYLIKTRGQQVTLSCSPISGHRSVSWYQQTPGQGLQFLFEYFSETQRNKGNFPGRFSGRQFSNSRSEMNVSTLELGDSALYLCASSLELASYEQYFGPGTRLTVT.

The chain couples TRBV7-9 to TRBJ2-1, with D unclear. Trimming removed 5 bases at V and 2 bases at J, with 7 bases between. Germline V gene sequence: CDR1 SEHNR, CDR2 FQNEAQ (reference sequence). The length of the CDR3 is 13 residues. CDR3: CASSKNTYNEQFF. CDR3 nucleotides: TGTGCCAGCAGCAAGAACACCTACAATGAGCAGTTCTTC. Supplemented by reference TRBV7-9 and TRBJ2-1, the full variable domain reads DTGVSQNPRHKITKRGQNVTFRCDPISEHNRLYWYRQTLGQGPEFLTYFQNEAQLEKSRLLSDRFSAERPKGSFSTLEIQRTEQGDSAMYLCASSKNTYNEQFFGPGTRLTVL.

The rearrangement links TRBV30 to TRBJ2-7; tentatively, D is TRBD2 (7 bases). This CDR3 comprises 14 residues. Germline lookup yields CDR1 GTSNPN and CDR2 SVGIG (reference sequence). V was trimmed by 0 bases and J by 3 bases, leaving 12 bases between them. The CDR3: CAWSVRGGDYEQYF. The CDR3 bases are TGTGCCTGGAGTGTACGAGGGGGGGACTACGAGCAGTACTTC.

This clone was counted a single time. The chain employs TRBV6-4 and TRBJ1-1; D possibly corresponds to TRBD1 (5 bases). The CDR3 totals 14 residues. Trimming pared 6 bases from V and 2 bases from J, leaving 13 bases between. Germline V gene data show CDR1 as MRHNA and CDR2 as SNTAGT. The DNA of the CDR3 is TGTGCCAGCAGCCCTGAGGGGTTCAACACTGAAGCTTTCTTT. Protein: CASSPEGFNTEAFF.

This sequence joins TRBV7-2 and TRBJ2-7; TRBD2 agrees at 7 bases. The germline V gene has CDR1 SGHTA and CDR2 FQGNSA. CDR3 length equals 15 residues. V dropped 5 bases and J dropped 1; count of bases not matched to a gene: 8. For the CDR3, the DNA is TGTGCCAGCAGCCTCTCACGGGGAGGGTCCTACGAGCAGTACTTC. Amino acids: CASSLSRGGSYEQYF.

This clone was picked up one time. The chain joins TRBV7-3 to TRBJ2-2, with 10 bases identical to TRBD1. Per the germline V gene, CDR1 is SGHTA and CDR2 is FQGTGA. V shed 5 bases and J 7 bases; nucleotides not matched to a gene: 4. This CDR3 has 14 residues. The CDR3, as DNA: TGTGCCAGCAGCCGGACAGGGGGTAACGGGGAGCTGTTTTTT. Amino acids: CASSRTGGNGELFF.

The chain links TRBV28 to TRBJ2-7; no clear D gene. There are 15 residues in the CDR3. CDR1 MDHEN and CDR2 SYDVKM come from the germline V gene. Trimming took 3 bases from V and 4 from J, leaving 16 bases between them. The CDR3 bases are TGTGCCAGCAGTTTGGGTAGAAAGGCCGTTTACGAGCAGTACTTC. Translation gives CASSLGRKAVYEQYF.

Turning to this clone: The junction departs from germline at one end; a sequencing error may be responsible. This chain connects TRBV2 to TRBJ2-7; 11 bases fit TRBD1. Per the germline V gene, CDR1 is SNHLY and CDR2 is FYNNEI. The length of the CDR3 is 14 residues. In DNA, the CDR3 is TGTGCCAGCAGTTGGACAGGGGGCTCCAACGAGCAGTACTTC. It encodes CASSWTGGSNEQYF. The variable domain in full, completed from reference TRBV2 and TRBJ2-7, reads EPEVTQTPSHQVTQMGQEVILRCVPISNHLYFYWYRQILGQKVEFLVSFYNNEISEKSEIFDDQFSVERPDGSNFTLKIRSTKLEDSAMYFCASSWTGGSNEQYFGPGTRLTVT.

The chain employs TRBV7-8 and TRBJ2-1, with TRBD2 matching over 8 bases. The CDR3 sequence is 15 residues long. CDR1 and CDR2 from the germline V gene are SGHVS and FQNEAQ. V lost 3 bases, J lost 5 bases, and 6 bases stayed unmatched. CDR3: CASSFLTSGNNEQFF. CDR3 DNA sequence: TGTGCCAGCAGCTTCCTAACTAGCGGCAACAATGAGCAGTTCTTC.

This rearrangement joins TRBV4-1 to TRBJ1-1; D unclear. Trimming cost V 0 bases and J 5 bases, with 10 bases left between them. This CDR3 is 14 amino acids long. The germline V gene has CDR1 MGHRA and CDR2 YSYEKL. CDR3 amino acids: CASSQEQVYTEAFF. CDR3 bases: TGCGCCAGCAGCCAAGAGCAGGTTTATACTGAAGCTTTCTTT.

This clone is a singleton in its sample. The chain combines TRBV6-4 with TRBJ2-3, with TRBD1 matching over 7 bases. J gave up 4 bases and V 0 bases, and 1 base lay outside the gene matches. The CDR3 is 14 residues long. Germline V gene lookup returns CDR1 MRHNA and CDR2 SNTAGT. CDR3 sequence reads: CASSDSGGADTQYF. The DNA of the CDR3 is TGTGCCAGCAGTGACTCAGGGGGCGCAGATACGCAGTATTTT.

This chain uses TRBV21-1 with TRBJ2-5; the listed D gene, TRBD2, was not tested against the DNA. TRBV21-1 is reported as a pseudogene. The CDR3 has 14 residues. The CDR3 coding sequence is TGTGCCAGCAGCCTCCCCCACGGGAAAGAGACCCAGTACTTC. It translates to CASSLPHGKETQYF.